This TCR beta chain was captured by sequencing in a study of blood T cell repertoires in COVID-19. Study summary: From the United States, Italy and Spain came samples of acute and convalescent COVID-19. Sources were T cells, B-cell-depleted T cells, or PBMCs; the material itself was cDNA or gDNA.

CDR3 length: 15 residues. Trimming took 5 bases from V and 0 from J, leaving 13 bases between them. CDR1 and CDR2 (germline): LNHDA, SQIVND (reference sequence). In the original workflow: How many nucleated cells were present was estimated from reference gene primer amplification. Repertoires were generated with immunoSEQ multiplex PCR, while TCRdb's copy carries only in-frame clones and drops some. V, J and clone size were drawn from that table, and D and trimming were deduced from the DNA. The table records tens of thousands of clones, about 90% of them present only once. The sequence came from a human donor in a cohort sampled during active COVID-19. Specimen: peripheral blood. V and J are TRBV19 and TRBJ1-1; possibly TRBD1 for D (5 bases). CDR3 nucleotides: TGTGCCAGTAGTTGGTCCACAGGATTGAACACTGAAGCTTTCTTT. Translation: CASSWSTGLNTEAFF.